This T cell receptor (beta chain) derives from a study of CD8 T cells in ankylosing spondylitis. Whole-study results and caveats: Among TCR beta sequences, a motif of several highly homologous variants appeared characteristic of ankylosing spondylitis blood. Disease-linked clones proved CD8+ and comparatively uncommon in peripheral blood. Significant enrichment of disease-linked clones was reportedly seen in matched ankylosing spondylitis synovial fluid.

Germline CDR1 MNHEY, CDR2 SMNVEV (reference sequence). This CDR3 has 14 amino acids. V lost 4 bases and J lost 2, with 11 bases in between. This clonotype turned up a few times. The antigen is unknown. Generation of TCR beta libraries employed quantitative 5'-RACE incorporating molecular barcodes. Using its own MiXCR run on the 5' RACE reads, TCRdb lists one record per CDR3 protein. Altogether around 250,000 distinct CDR3 sequences are present, about 30% being singletons, with the ten largest covering roughly 4%. The chain couples TRBV27 to TRBJ2-5; a weak D match, TRBD1 (6 bases). Sequencing input: blood, either unsorted or a sorted T cell fraction (not recorded which). The sequence was collected from a male donor with ankylosing spondylitis or in good health (not recorded which). CDR3 sequence reads: CASSSTRGQETQYF. The DNA for the CDR3 is TGTGCCAGCAGTTCTACCAGGGGACAAGAGACCCAGTACTTC.